Listed here is a single T cell receptor (beta chain). The antigen remains unidentified. Preparation of the TCRbeta library involved a method that used unique molecular identifiers. TCRdb re-called the PCR reads through MiXCR, storing one row per CDR3 protein. The sample has 450,000 to 600,000 distinct CDR3 sequences, 10% to 13% seen once; the top ten hold 2% to 2.5%. This sample was included in a study of T-cell reconstitution after alpha-beta-depleted transplantation in children. The study's findings and limits: One year post-transplant, T-cell counts and diversity were largely derived from T cells produced anew. Two months or so post-transplant, alpha-beta T cells reportedly derived from several hundred expanded graft clones. Where some patients showed high TCRbeta diversity at day 60, it came from recipient T cells and thymic progenitors that had survived.

The CDR3 length is 14 residues. The trim removed 3 bases at V and 9 bases at J, leaving 6 bases unmatched. CDR1 is MNHEY, CDR2 SVGEGT, per germline. The gene calls are TRBV6-2 or TRBV6-3 and TRBJ2-1, with TRBD2 matching over 9 bases. Sequences were derived from PBMCs, sampled before TCRalphabeta/CD19-depleted stem cell transplant. This clonotype was obtained from a child aged 2-9 years with inherited bone marrow failure, due to receive a stem cell transplant. The DNA of the CDR3 is TGTGCCAGCAGTTATCGCGGGAGGGTTCCTGAGCAGTTCTTC. Translated: CASSYRGRVPEQFF.